The entry that follows covers one TCR beta chain sequence. Its cognate antigen is unknown. Samples of blood were obtained at baseline, on cycle 4 day 1, and on cycle 7 day 1. This sample was included in a study of OX40 agonist ivuxolimab in advanced cancers. Study context: Each dose-escalation patient presented with hepatocellular carcinoma, melanoma, renal cell or head and neck cancer. Study observations and caveats: Several nonresponders also turned out to have low normalized T-cell clonal expansion. On average, a greater number of expanded clones characterised CD8+ T cells relative to CD4+.

The V gene's germline CDR1 is SGHRS and CDR2 YFSETQ. Between the trimmed V and J ends, which lost 3 bases and 7 bases, there was a span of 11 bases. This CDR3 is built from 13 residues. The method was immunoSEQ multiplex PCR; TCRdb's version includes in-frame clones alone and lacks a portion of them. The table includes about 63,000 clones, more than 80% detected once. The sample consisted of CD4+ or CD8+ T cells sorted from blood, taken in a trial of the OX40 agonist ivuxolimab. This chain connects TRBV5-1 to TRBJ2-1; D is ambiguous. The source of this sequence is an adult with an advanced solid tumor such as melanoma, head and neck, liver or kidney cancer. The CDR3 nucleotides are TGCGCCAGCAGCTCCCCGTCTTTAAATGAGCAGTTCTTC. It translates to CASSSPSLNEQFF.